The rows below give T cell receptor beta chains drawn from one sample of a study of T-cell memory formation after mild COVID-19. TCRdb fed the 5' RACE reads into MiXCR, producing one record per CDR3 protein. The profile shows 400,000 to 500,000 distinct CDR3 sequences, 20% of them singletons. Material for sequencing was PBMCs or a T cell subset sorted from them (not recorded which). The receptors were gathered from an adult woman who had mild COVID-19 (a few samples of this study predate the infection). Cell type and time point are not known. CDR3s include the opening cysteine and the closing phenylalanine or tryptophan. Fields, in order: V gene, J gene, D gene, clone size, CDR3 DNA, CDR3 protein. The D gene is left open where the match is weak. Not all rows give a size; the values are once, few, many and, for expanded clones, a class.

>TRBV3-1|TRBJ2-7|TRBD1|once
TGTGCCAGCAGCCAAGACAACTTGGACAGGATCCGAACCTACGAGCAGTACTTC
CASSQDNLDRIRTYEQYF
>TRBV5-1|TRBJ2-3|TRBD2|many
TGTGCCAGCAGCTTAGGTTTAGCGGGAGCAGATACGCAGTATTTT
CASSLGLAGADTQYF
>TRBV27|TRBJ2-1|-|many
TGTGCCACCCAGAGGGAGGCAGGGGGATACAATGAGCAGTTCTTC
CATQREAGGYNEQFF
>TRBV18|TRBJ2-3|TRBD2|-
TGTGCCAGCTCACTAAGGACTAGCGGGAGCGGCGCAGATACGCAGTATTTT
CASSLRTSGSGADTQYF
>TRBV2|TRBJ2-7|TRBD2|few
TGTGCCAGCAGTGGAGGCGGGGGGATTAGGTCCTACGAGCAGTACTTC
CASSGGGGIRSYEQYF
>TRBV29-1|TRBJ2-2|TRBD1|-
TGCAGCGCGGCCCCTCCGGAAATTTGGACAGGGACCGGGGAGCTGTTTTTT
CSAAPPEIWTGTGELFF
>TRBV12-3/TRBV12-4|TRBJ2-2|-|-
TGTGCCAGCACCAAGCACTCCCGATCCACCGGGGAGCTGTTTTTT
CASTKHSRSTGELFF
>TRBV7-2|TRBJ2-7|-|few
TGTGCCAGCAGCCCACCGTTAGACAGGAGTTACGAGCAGTACTTC
CASSPPLDRSYEQYF
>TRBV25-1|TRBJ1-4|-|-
TGTGCCAGCAGTTACGGACCGAATCCGATTAATGAAAAACTGTTTTTT
CASSYGPNPINEKLFF
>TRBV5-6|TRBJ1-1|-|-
TGTGCCAGCAGCACCCGGCGCGCGGGGGTGAACACTGAAGCTTTCTTT
CASSTRRAGVNTEAFF
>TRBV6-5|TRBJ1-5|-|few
TGTGCCAGCAGTGCCCGGGGCCACAATCAGCCCCAGCATTTT
CASSARGHNQPQHF
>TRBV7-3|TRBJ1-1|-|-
TGTGCCAGCAGCTTAACGCGGACCACCTCAGGTACTGAAGCTTTCTTT
CASSLTRTTSGTEAFF
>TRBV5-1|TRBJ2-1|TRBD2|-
TGCGCCAGCAGCTCCGGGACTAGTGTGAGGCAGTTCTTC
CASSSGTSVRQFF
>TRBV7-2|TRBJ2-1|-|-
TGTGCCAGCAGCTTAGACAATTTCAATGAGCAGTTCTTC
CASSLDNFNEQFF
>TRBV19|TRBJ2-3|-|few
TGTGCCAGTAGTGGGGTCGCTAGCGCTGAAGATACGCAGTATTTT
CASSGVASAEDTQYF
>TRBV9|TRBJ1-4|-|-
TGTGCCAGCAGCGTAGAGGGAGACAGTCATGGCGAAAAACTGTTTTTT
CASSVEGDSHGEKLFF
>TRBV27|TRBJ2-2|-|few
TGTGCCAGCGGGTTACTTACCGGGGAGCTGTTTTTT
CASGLLTGELFF
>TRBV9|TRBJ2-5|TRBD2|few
TGTGCCAGCAGCGTAGGAGGCGGGAGAGAGGAGACCCAGTACTTC
CASSVGGGREETQYF
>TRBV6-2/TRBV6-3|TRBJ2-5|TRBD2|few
TGTGCCAGCAGCCGGGAGGGGCTTAGTCAAGAGACCCAGTACTTC
CASSREGLSQETQYF
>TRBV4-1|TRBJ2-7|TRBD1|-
TGCGCCAGCAGACGACTACCGGGACAGGGGGGTCGTTATCACGAGCAGTACTTC
CASRRLPGQGGRYHEQYF
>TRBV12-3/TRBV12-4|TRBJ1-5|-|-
TGTGCCAGCAGTCCTCCAGGCGGGCGGCAGCCCCAGCATTTT
CASSPPGGRQPQHF
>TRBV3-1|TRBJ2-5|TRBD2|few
TGTGCCAGCAGTCGAGCGGGAGGTGAGAAGACCCAGTACTTC
CASSRAGGEKTQYF
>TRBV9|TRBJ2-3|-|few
TGTGCCAGCAGCGTAGGGGGTCCCCCCCAGGATACGCAGTATTTT
CASSVGGPPQDTQYF
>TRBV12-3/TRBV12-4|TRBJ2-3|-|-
TGTGCCAGCAGTTTAGAGTTAATGAGGGACACAGATACGCAGTATTTT
CASSLELMRDTDTQYF
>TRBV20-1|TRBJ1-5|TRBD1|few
TGCAGTGCTCCGGACAGGGTGGGGAAAAATAGCAATCAGCCCCAGCATTTT
CSAPDRVGKNSNQPQHF
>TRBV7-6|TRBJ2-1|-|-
TGTGCCAGCAGCTTGGGTTTTGGCTCCCAGGGCGATGAGCAGTTCTTC
CASSLGFGSQGDEQFF
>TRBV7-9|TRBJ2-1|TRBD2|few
TGTGCCAGCAGCCTGTTAGCGGGAGAAGCCTACAATGAGCAGTTCTTC
CASSLLAGEAYNEQFF
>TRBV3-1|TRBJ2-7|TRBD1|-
TGTGCCAGCAGTCCGTATACAGGGGCCTACGAGCAGTACTTC
CASSPYTGAYEQYF
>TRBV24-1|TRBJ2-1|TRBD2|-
TGTGCCACCAGTGACCTTCGCGGGGGCAATGAGCAGTTCTTC
CATSDLRGGNEQFF
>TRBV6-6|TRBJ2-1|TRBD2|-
TGTGCCAGCAGTTACTCTAGCGGGGGGGCCAATGAGCAGTTCTTC
CASSYSSGGANEQFF
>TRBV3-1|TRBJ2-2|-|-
TGTGCCAGCAGCCAAGTTCGGGACTGGAACACCGGGGAGCTGTTTTTT
CASSQVRDWNTGELFF
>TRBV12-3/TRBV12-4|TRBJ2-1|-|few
TGTGCCAGCAGAGCCGAAGGACGGCAGTTCTTC
CASRAEGRQFF
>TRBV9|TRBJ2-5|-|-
TGTGCCAGCAGCGTCGATGGGGGGGAGACCCAGTACTTC
CASSVDGGETQYF
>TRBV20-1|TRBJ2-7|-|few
TGCAGTGCTAGAGCCCTGACAGGAGGCTCCTACGAGCAGTACTTC
CSARALTGGSYEQYF
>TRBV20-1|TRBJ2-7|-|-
TGCAGTGCCACCCGGGCGGACTACGAGCAGTACTTC
CSATRADYEQYF
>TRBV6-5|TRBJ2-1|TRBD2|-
TGTGCCAGCACCTCAACCCTAGCGGATGAGCAGTTCTTC
CASTSTLADEQFF
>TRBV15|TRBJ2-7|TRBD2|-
TGTGCCACCAGCAGAGAGGGCGGGAGCTCCTACGAGCAGTACTTC
CATSREGGSSYEQYF
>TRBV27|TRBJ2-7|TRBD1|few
TGTGCCAGCAGTCCCCGGGACAGGTTCTGCGAGCAGTACTTC
CASSPRDRFCEQYF
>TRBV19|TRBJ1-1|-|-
TGTGCCAGTAGTATAAGCTACAACCCCTATGAAGCTTTCTTT
CASSISYNPYEAFF
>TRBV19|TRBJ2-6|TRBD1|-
TGTGCCACCGGGACAGGGGGCTTTGGGGCCAACGTCCTGACTTTC
CATGTGGFGANVLTF
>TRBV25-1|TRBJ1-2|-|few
TGTGCCAGCAGTGATGAAGTGACGGATAGGGGCTACACCTTC
CASSDEVTDRGYTF
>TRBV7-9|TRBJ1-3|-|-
TGTGCCAGCAGCGGGGGCTTTGGAAACACCATATATTTT
CASSGGFGNTIYF
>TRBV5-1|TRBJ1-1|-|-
TGCGCCAGCAGACGGGACACCACTGAAGCTTTCTTT
CASRRDTTEAFF
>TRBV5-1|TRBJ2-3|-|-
TGCGCCAGCAGCTTGGCCCCCGTCGGGGGAAGCACAGATACGCAGTATTTT
CASSLAPVGGSTDTQYF
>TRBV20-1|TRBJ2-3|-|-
TGCAGTGCTCCACAGGGTTTAGATACGCAGTATTTT
CSAPQGLDTQYF
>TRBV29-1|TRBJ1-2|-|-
TGCAGCGTTGAACGCACGGGAAGCTACACCTTC
CSVERTGSYTF
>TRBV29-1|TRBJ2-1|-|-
TGCAGCGTTGAAGAGAAGACAGGTTACAATGAGCAGTTCTTC
CSVEEKTGYNEQFF
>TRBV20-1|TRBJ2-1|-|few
TGCAGTGCTTATGGGAAGAGCTCCTACAATGAGCAGTTCTTC
CSAYGKSSYNEQFF
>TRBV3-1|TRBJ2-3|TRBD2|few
TGTGCCAGCAGCTCCCGGACTAGCTTCACAGATACGCAGTATTTT
CASSSRTSFTDTQYF
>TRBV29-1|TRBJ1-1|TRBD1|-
TGCAGCGTTGAATTTCCCGTAATACAGGGGTTTTGGATGAACACTGAAGCTTTCTTT
CSVEFPVIQGFWMNTEAFF
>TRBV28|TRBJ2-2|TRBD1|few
TGTGCCAGCAGTTTAAATGCGGGACAGGTCCCCGGGGAGCTGTTTTTT
CASSLNAGQVPGELFF
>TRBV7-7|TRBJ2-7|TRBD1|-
TGTGCTAGCAGCTTAGCCCTAGACAGGGGGGGTTACGAGCAGTACTTC
CASSLALDRGGYEQYF
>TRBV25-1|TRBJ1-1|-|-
TGTGCCACTATGGCGTCGGGTATAAATTTAGGTCTAGGGAACACTGAAGCTTTCTTT
CATMASGINLGLGNTEAFF